This T cell receptor (beta chain) was retrieved from a study of OX40 agonist ivuxolimab in advanced cancers. At the level of the study: Patients' therapy was ivuxolimab, an antibody that acts as an agonist of OX40 (CD134). Hepatocellular carcinoma, melanoma, renal cell or head and neck cancer occurred in dose-escalation patients. Study-wide points: Dose levels from 0.1 to 3.0 mg/kg saw CD4+ and CD8+ blood T cells expand clonally by week 6. People who partly responded at 0.1-3.0 mg/kg had some of the least clonal expansion seen.

Assay: immunoSEQ multiplex PCR; the TCRdb copy retains only in-frame clones and omits some. The profile covers tens of thousands of clones, with about nine tenths appearing a single time and 6.5% to 8.5% taken by the ten largest. Germline lookup yields CDR1 SEHNR and CDR2 FQNEAQ (reference sequence). The CDR3 is made up of 12 amino acids. The V and J ends lost 5 bases and 4 bases respectively, with 6 bases between them. Note on this clone: Antigen: not known.

The chain links TRBV7-9 to TRBJ2-1; D remains ambiguous. Source: CD4+ or CD8+ T cells sorted from blood, taken in a trial of the OX40 agonist ivuxolimab. The source of this sequence is an adult with an advanced solid tumor such as melanoma, head and neck, liver or kidney cancer. CDR3 protein: CASSRNYNEQFF. The CDR3 DNA follows: TGTGCCAGCAGCCGAAATTACAATGAGCAGTTCTTC.